Each of the 15 T cell receptor beta chains below was sequenced from the same sample in a study of OX40 agonist ivuxolimab in advanced cancers. Library construction relied on the immunoSEQ multiplex PCR assay. TCRdb retrieved this table from immuneACCESS and kept in-frame rearrangements only. Not all clones are present; in checked studies, unresolved V genes account for under half, and no reason is known for the remainder. Counted in this sample were some 64,000 clones; approximately 89% of them appeared once. Under 20% of the sample is in the top ten clones. The sample was CD4+ or CD8+ T cells sorted from blood, taken in a trial of the OX40 agonist ivuxolimab. These receptors were taken from an adult with an advanced solid tumor such as melanoma, head and neck, liver or kidney cancer.

The chain carries TRBV10-3 and TRBJ1-2; unclear D gene. V lost 2 bases to trimming and J lost 3 bases, with 13 bases between them. The germline CDR1 and CDR2 sequences are ENHRY and SYGVKD. The CDR3 spans 15 residues. The CDR3 region is CAISEDNAGYYGYTF. The CDR3 DNA sequence: TGTGCCATCAGTGAGGATAATGCAGGATACTATGGCTACACCTTC.

The rearrangement joins TRBV11-2 to TRBJ2-7; 9 bases fit TRBD1. The CDR3 spans 15 residues. With 8 bases clipped from V and 2 bases from J, the junction kept 10 bases outside the gene matches. Germline CDR1 and CDR2: SGHAT and FQNNGV. This CDR3 reads CASEGDRAPPYEQYF. Here the CDR3 DNA reads TGTGCCAGCGAGGGGGACAGGGCGCCACCCTACGAGCAGTACTTC.

This chain uses TRBV6-6 with TRBJ2-3; D might be TRBD2 (7 bases). Germline V gene lookup returns CDR1 MNHNY and CDR2 SVGAGI (reference sequence). This CDR3 has 16 amino acids. Trimming cost V 6 bases and J 3 bases, with 19 bases left between them. The CDR3 loop is CASSHLGGLGTDTQYF. CDR3 DNA sequence: TGTGCCAGCAGCCACTTGGGGGGGCTCGGGACAGATACGCAGTATTTT.

The chain couples TRBV7-9 to TRBJ1-6; 11 bases agree with TRBD1. The CDR3 runs to 14 residues. V lost 5 bases and J lost 16; bases outside the gene matches: 10. CDR1 and CDR2 (germline): SEHNR, FQNEAQ (reference sequence). This CDR3 reads CASSATGTGGSLHF. The CDR3 DNA is TGTGCCAGCAGCGCCACCGGGACAGGGGGGTCACTCCACTTT.

The rearrangement joins TRBV14 to TRBJ1-6, with no clear D. Per germline, CDR1 SGHDN and CDR2 FVKESK. The ends were cut back, 8 bases at V and 0 bases at J, with 11 bases in the middle. This CDR3 is built from 15 residues. CDR3 nucleotides: TGTGCCAGCGCTTTTGCCAGCTCCTATAATTCACCCCTCCACTTT. The encoded protein is CASAFASSYNSPLHF.

The chain is built from TRBV27 and TRBJ2-1, with 10 bases fitting TRBD2. Unmatched junction bases numbered 7, after V lost 7 bases and J lost 4 bases. The CDR3 length is 15 residues. From germline, CDR1 is MNHEY and CDR2 SMNVEV (reference sequence). CDR3 sequence reads: CASTLTSGPYNEQFF. The DNA for the CDR3 is TGTGCCAGCACCCTGACTAGCGGGCCTTACAATGAGCAGTTCTTC.

The J gene is TRBJ2-2, the V gene TRBV19; 9 bases match TRBD1. Germline V gene data show CDR1 as LNHDA and CDR2 as SQIVND (reference sequence). The J segment lost 5 bases and the V segment lost 5 bases, leaving 6 bases of the junction unmatched. The CDR3 totals 15 residues. The CDR3 reads CASSARQGVTGELFF. DNA of the CDR3: TGTGCCAGTAGTGCCCGACAGGGGGTAACCGGGGAGCTGTTTTTT.

This chain links TRBV5-4 with TRBJ2-5, with D perhaps matching TRBD2 (5 bases). V lost 4 bases to trimming and J lost 5 bases, with 12 bases between them. CDR1 and CDR2 from the germline V gene are SGHNT and YYREEE (reference sequence). The CDR3 runs 13 residues. For the CDR3, the DNA is TGTGCCAGCAGCCCGGACTCCTCGGAGACCCAGTACTTC. This gives the protein CASSPDSSETQYF.

The CDR3 reads CASLWREYQPQHF. CDR3 bases: TGTGCCAGCCTATGGAGGGAATATCAGCCCCAGCATTTT. The rearrangement links TRBV21-1 to TRBJ1-5. TRBV21-1 is flagged as a pseudogene. The CDR3 contains 13 residues.

This rearrangement joins TRBV27 to TRBJ2-7; no firm D call. Germline V gene lookup returns CDR1 MNHEY and CDR2 SMNVEV (reference sequence). CDR3 length: 13 residues. The ends were cut back, 3 bases at V and 3 bases at J, with 9 bases in the middle. The CDR3 DNA sequence: TGTGCCAGCAGTTTCGGGCGGAGCTACGAGCAGTACTTC. Translating it yields CASSFGRSYEQYF.

The V gene is TRBV27, the J gene TRBJ1-6; tentative D call: TRBD1 (5 bases). Per germline, CDR1 MNHEY and CDR2 SMNVEV (reference sequence). This CDR3 contains 13 residues. V shed 5 bases and J shed 7 bases, with 9 bases lying between them. The CDR3 DNA follows: TGTGCCAGCAGTCCTTCAGGGAATTCACCCCTCCACTTT. Its protein is CASSPSGNSPLHF.

The chain carries TRBV29-1 and TRBJ2-5, with a weak D call TRBD2 (5 bases). The CDR3 length is 13 residues. Deletions cut 8 bases from V and 5 bases from J, with 18 bases between. Germline lookup yields CDR1 SQVTM and CDR2 ANQGSEA. In DNA, the CDR3 is TGCAGCTCCACCCCATTGGAGGAGGAGACCCAGTACTTC. It specifies CSSTPLEEETQYF.

This chain connects TRBV19 to TRBJ2-5, with 11 bases matching TRBD1. The DNA end lines up better with TRBJ2-7; the J call may be wrong. The CDR3 contains 14 residues. CDR1 LNHDA and CDR2 SQIVND come from the germline V gene (reference sequence). The CDR3 protein is CASSPTGQGGEQYF. In DNA, the CDR3 is TGTGCCAGTAGTCCCACGGGACAGGGGGGCGAGCAGTACTTC.

The chain links TRBV14 to TRBJ2-3; D is ambiguous. Germline CDR1 reads SGHDN; CDR2 reads FVKESK. V gave up 0 bases and J gave up 5 bases, with 6 bases separating them. There are 13 residues in the CDR3. DNA of the CDR3: TGTGCCAGCAGCCAAGACGTCGAAGATACGCAGTATTTT. Translated, it gives CASSQDVEDTQYF.

This clone was recorded once. CDR3 DNA: TGTGCCAGCAGCCCCCCCTGGCCGGACTCCTACAATGAGCAGTTCTTC. This translates into CASSPPWPDSYNEQFF. This chain joins TRBV5-4 and TRBJ2-1, with unresolved D. The germline gives CDR1 SGHNT, CDR2 YYREEE (reference sequence). This CDR3 spans 16 amino acids. V lost 4 bases and J lost 0, with 14 bases in between.